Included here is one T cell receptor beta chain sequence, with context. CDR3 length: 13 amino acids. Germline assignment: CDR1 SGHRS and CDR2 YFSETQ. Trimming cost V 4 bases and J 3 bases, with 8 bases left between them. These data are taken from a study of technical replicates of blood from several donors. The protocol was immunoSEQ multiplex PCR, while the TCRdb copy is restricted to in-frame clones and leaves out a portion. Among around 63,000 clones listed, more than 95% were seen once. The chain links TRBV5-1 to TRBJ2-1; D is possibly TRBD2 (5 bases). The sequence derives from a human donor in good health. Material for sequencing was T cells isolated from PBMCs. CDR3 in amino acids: CASSPRDYNEQFF. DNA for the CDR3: TGCGCCAGCAGCCCCCGGGACTACAATGAGCAGTTCTTC.